Following are 27 T cell receptor beta chains from one sample sequenced in a study of blood T cell repertoires in COVID-19. The repertoire was sequenced with immunoSEQ multiplex PCR; TCRdb's copy has only in-frame clones and lacks some. The top ten hold about 2.5% of the sample, which has about 230,000 clones, around four fifths seen once. Sequenced material: peripheral blood. The receptors stem from a woman in her 70s with active or convalescent COVID-19.

The chain links TRBV7-2 to TRBJ2-2; 7 nucleotides agree with TRBD2. The CDR3 has 16 residues. V gave up 2 bases and J gave up 6 bases; unmatched junction bases: 9. Germline V gene lookup returns CDR1 SGHTA and CDR2 FQGNSA. This CDR3 reads CASSLWAGGGAGELFF. In nucleotides, the CDR3 is TGTGCCAGCAGCTTATGGGCTGGCGGGGGAGCCGGGGAGCTGTTTTTT. Drawing the rest from reference TRBV7-2 and TRBJ2-2, the complete variable domain is GAGVSQSPSNKVTEKGKDVELRCDPISGHTALYWYRQSLGQGLEFLIYFQGNSAPDKSGLPSDRFSAERTGGSVSTLTIQRTQQEDSAVYLCASSLWAGGGAGELFFGEGSRLTVL.

This clone has only a few counts. V and J are TRBV10-3 and TRBJ2-2, with 12 positions matching TRBD2. Trimming took 3 bases from V and 6 from J; bases not matched to a gene: 8. The germline CDR1 and CDR2 sequences are ENHRY and SYGVKD. There are 17 residues in the CDR3. CDR3 bases: TGTGCCATCAGTGAAGAGACTAGCGGGAGTACGTCCGGGGAGCTGTTTTTT. Its translation is CAISEETSGSTSGELFF.

J is TRBJ1-2 and V is TRBV3-1 (or the pseudogene TRBV3-2); TRBD1 matches at 7 bases. This CDR3 is built from 14 residues. Germline V gene lookup returns CDR1 LGHDT and CDR2 YNNKEL (reference sequence). The ends lost 4 bases at V and 4 bases at J; junction bases unmatched: 6. In nucleotides, the CDR3 is TGTGCCAGCAGCCTTCCGGGACAGTCCTATGGCTACACCTTC. Translated, it gives CASSLPGQSYGYTF.

The V call is TRBV6-4, the J call TRBJ2-1; 10 bases are shared with TRBD2. This CDR3 has 15 amino acids. Germline V gene sequence: CDR1 MRHNA, CDR2 SNTAGT. V lost 6 bases and J lost 9; bases outside the gene matches: 11. CDR3 protein: CASSALAGAQGEQFF. In nucleotides, the CDR3 is TGTGCCAGCAGCGCCCTAGCGGGGGCACAGGGTGAGCAGTTCTTC.

The CDR3 is CASSPRDSIPSTGANVLTF. CDR3 nucleotide sequence: TGTGCCAGCAGCCCCCGGGACAGCATTCCCTCTACGGGGGCCAACGTCCTGACTTTC. The chain recombines TRBV3-1 (or the pseudogene TRBV3-2) with TRBJ2-6, with 7 bases matching TRBD1. Trimming at V came to 4 bases and at J to 4 bases, leaving 16 bases not matched to a gene. CDR3 length: 19 amino acids. CDR1 is LGHDT and CDR2 is YNNKEL in the germline V gene (reference sequence).

The chain recombines TRBV19 with TRBJ2-3, with 8 bases fitting TRBD2. CDR1 and CDR2 (germline): LNHDA, SQIVND (reference sequence). The CDR3 covers 15 residues. For the CDR3, the DNA is TGTCCGGGGGGGGGAGGGCCAGTGGGCACAGATACGCAGTATTTT. This encodes CPGGGGPVGTDTQYF.

The chain employs TRBV6-2 or TRBV6-3 and TRBJ2-3, with 7 positions matching TRBD1. The CDR3 is 18 amino acids. In germline, CDR1 is MNHEY, CDR2 SVGEGT. Trimming at V came to 1 base and at J to 4 bases, leaving 14 bases not matched to a gene. The CDR3 nucleotides read TGTGCCAGCAGTTACTACCTGAGGGACACAGGGGTTCCAGATACGCAGTATTTT. Its protein is CASSYYLRDTGVPDTQYF.

The J gene is TRBJ2-3, the V gene TRBV5-1, with a tentative D call TRBD1 (6 bases). V was cut by 7 bases and J by 4 bases, with 10 bases left in between. The germline V gene has CDR1 SGHRS and CDR2 YFSETQ. This CDR3 comprises 12 residues. DNA for the CDR3: TGCGCCAGCTTGGACAGTTCAGATACGCAGTATTTT. This codes for CASLDSSDTQYF.

The chain combines TRBV10-3 with TRBJ2-1; TRBD2 aligns across 7 bases. CDR1 ENHRY and CDR2 SYGVKD come from the germline V gene. The CDR3 sequence is 16 residues long. The V segment lost 10 bases and the J segment 4 bases; nucleotides outside the gene matches: 16. Here the CDR3 reads CATRPLEREPYNEQFF. The CDR3 nucleotides read TGTGCCACCCGCCCCCTAGAGCGGGAACCGTACAATGAGCAGTTCTTC.

This chain connects TRBV2 to TRBJ2-7, with TRBD2 as a possible D gene (5 bases). Deletions cut 4 bases from V and 5 bases from J, with 12 bases between. The CDR3 consists of 13 residues. CDR1 is SNHLY, CDR2 FYNNEI, per germline. The CDR3 nucleotides read TGTGCCAGCAGTGTATCGGGAATCCACGAGCAGTACTTC. Amino acid sequence: CASSVSGIHEQYF.

V is TRBV6-6 and J is TRBJ1-5; 7 bases map to TRBD1. Germline lookup yields CDR1 MNHNY and CDR2 SVGAGI (reference sequence). V dropped 6 bases and J dropped 4; count of bases not matched to a gene: 9. The CDR3 runs 15 residues. DNA for the CDR3: TGTGCCAGCAGACCACCAGGGGGAGTTAATCAGCCCCAGCATTTT. It specifies CASRPPGGVNQPQHF.

The CDR3 spells CASRGQGAEAFF. The CDR3 DNA sequence: TGTGCCAGCAGGGGACAGGGGGCTGAAGCTTTCTTT. V and J are TRBV2 and TRBJ1-1; 11 bases agree with TRBD1. Germline trimming cut 6 bases from V and 6 bases from J; bases unmatched to any gene: 0. CDR1 is SNHLY and CDR2 is FYNNEI in the germline V gene. The CDR3 covers 12 residues.

As regards this clone: This sample includes further DNA sequences coding for the same CDR3. The J gene is TRBJ1-1, the V gene TRBV5-4; no clear D. V shed 4 bases and J shed 2 bases, with 3 bases lying between them. Germline lookup yields CDR1 SGHNT and CDR2 YYREEE (reference sequence). The CDR3 is 11 residues long. CDR3 amino acids: CASSLNTEAFF. CDR3 DNA sequence: TGTGCCAGCAGCCTCAACACTGAAGCTTTCTTT.

The chain couples TRBV12-5 to TRBJ2-2; D gene ambiguous. Germline values: CDR1 LGHNT, CDR2 FRNRAP. The CDR3 is 14 amino acids. With 0 bases removed from V and 5 bases from J, the gap between germline ends came to 7 bases. The CDR3 sequence is CASGLVPGTGELFF. CDR3 DNA: TGTGCTAGTGGTTTGGTACCCGGGACCGGGGAGCTGTTTTTT.

The V gene is TRBV30, the J gene TRBJ1-4; 9 bases match TRBD1. The CDR3 sequence is 12 residues long. Germline trimming cut 1 base from V and 11 bases from J; bases unmatched to any gene: 2. The germline CDR1 and CDR2 sequences are GTSNPN and SVGIG (reference sequence). The CDR3 loop is CAWSGTGDKLFF. The DNA of the CDR3 is TGTGCCTGGAGTGGGACAGGGGATAAACTGTTTTTT.

The chain links TRBV18 to TRBJ1-5; 10 nucleotides align to TRBD1. This CDR3 is built from 15 residues. The germline gives CDR1 KGHSH, CDR2 LQKENI. The V gene end was trimmed by 5 bases and the J gene end by 6 bases; junction bases not matched to a gene: 7. CDR3 DNA sequence: TGTGCCAGCTCAGCCGGGACAGGGGCTGGTCAGCCCCAGCATTTT. Protein: CASSAGTGAGQPQHF.

The chain links TRBV18 to TRBJ1-5; no definite D call. Germline CDR1 KGHSH, CDR2 LQKENI. The ends were cut back, 0 bases at V and 0 bases at J, with 9 bases in the middle. This CDR3 region has 16 residues. The DNA for the CDR3 is TGTGCCAGCTCACCACCTACTTCTTATAGCAATCAGCCCCAGCATTTT. Translating gives CASSPPTSYSNQPQHF.

The chain uses TRBV11-2 and TRBJ2-3; TRBD2 matches at 9 bases. Per the germline V gene, CDR1 is SGHAT and CDR2 is FQNNGV. Unmatched junction bases numbered 14, after V lost 5 bases and J lost 5 bases. This CDR3 spans 17 amino acids. The CDR3 DNA reads as TGTGCCAGCAGCCAGGGGAGTAGCGGGAGTCTAGGAGATACGCAGTATTTT. Amino acid sequence: CASSQGSSGSLGDTQYF.

The gene calls are TRBV10-1 and TRBJ2-7; 8 bases are shared with TRBD2. Germline trimming cut 0 bases from V and 12 bases from J; bases unmatched to any gene: 7. Germline V gives CDR1 WNHNN, CDR2 SYGVQD (reference sequence). CDR3 length: 13 amino acids. The CDR3 sequence: CASSESMGLGPYF. For the CDR3, the DNA is TGCGCCAGCAGTGAGTCGATGGGACTAGGGCCGTACTTC.

As for this clone: A much larger clone differs from this one at a single base, so this may be a read error. The rearrangement uses TRBV2 and TRBJ1-1; 7 bases are shared with TRBD1. CDR3 length equals 14 residues. In germline, CDR1 is SNHLY, CDR2 FYNNEI. The trim removed 5 bases at V and 3 bases at J, leaving 6 bases unmatched. CDR3 protein: CASSSTGADTEAFF. CDR3 bases: TGTGCCAGCAGTTCCACAGGGGCGGACACTGAAGCTTTCTTT. The full variable domain, in which reference TRBV2 and TRBJ1-1 provide the parts outside the CDR3, is EPEVTQTPSHQVTQMGQEVILRCVPISNHLYFYWYRQILGQKVEFLVSFYNNEISEKSEIFDDQFSVERPDGSNFTLKIRSTKLEDSAMYFCASSSTGADTEAFFGQGTRLTVV.

This rearrangement joins TRBV2 to TRBJ1-2; no clear D gene. V lost 7 bases and J 8 bases, leaving 14 bases between the germline ends. The CDR3 spans 12 residues. CDR1 and CDR2 (germline): SNHLY, FYNNEI. The DNA of the CDR3 is TGTGCCAGCAATTACCAGGAGGAAGGCTACACCTTC. Amino acids: CASNYQEEGYTF.

The chain couples TRBV11-1 to TRBJ2-5; tentatively, D is TRBD2 (6 bases). This CDR3 region has 13 residues. Trimming pared 5 bases from V and 2 bases from J, leaving 9 bases between. The germline V gene encodes CDR1 SGHAT and CDR2 FQDESV (reference sequence). Here the CDR3 reads CASSAGLQETQYF. The CDR3 coding sequence is TGTGCCAGCAGCGCGGGACTTCAAGAGACCCAGTACTTC.

This chain connects TRBV4-2 to TRBJ2-7; 7 bases align to TRBD1. Germline V gives CDR1 LGHNA, CDR2 YNFKEQ. CDR3 length equals 13 residues. V gave up 2 bases and J gave up 3 bases; unmatched junction bases: 1. The chain's CDR3 is CASSQNRGYEQYF. CDR3 in DNA: TGTGCCAGCAGCCAAAACAGGGGCTACGAGCAGTACTTC.

V is TRBV7-9 and J is TRBJ1-4; D perhaps matches TRBD1 (5 bases). V lost 5 bases, J lost 7 bases, and 17 bases lay in between. This CDR3 contains 15 residues. Per germline, CDR1 SEHNR and CDR2 FQNEAQ (reference sequence). This CDR3 reads CASSQVQGGSEKLFF. Written as DNA, the CDR3 is TGTGCCAGCAGCCAGGTCCAGGGAGGGAGTGAAAAACTGTTTTTT.

V gene TRBV6-1 combines with J gene TRBJ1-5; 8 bases match TRBD1. The V gene's germline CDR1 is MNHNS and CDR2 SASEGT. Losses at the gene ends were 8 bases for V and 6 bases for J; bases not matched to a gene: 6. The CDR3 loop spans 13 amino acids. CDR3 residues: CASGQGGVQPQHF. In nucleotides, the CDR3 is TGTGCCAGCGGACAGGGAGGGGTTCAGCCCCAGCATTTT.

The genes are TRBV18 and TRBJ1-5, with no clear D. This CDR3 has 16 amino acids. The germline CDR1 and CDR2 sequences are KGHSH and LQKENI. The germline V and J ends were trimmed by 0 bases and 2 bases, with 11 bases remaining between them. CDR3 sequence (DNA): TGTGCCAGCTCACCACCGGCCGGGTACGGCAATCAGCCCCAGCATTTT. Encoded protein: CASSPPAGYGNQPQHF.

This sequence joins TRBV27 and TRBJ2-7; tentatively, D is TRBD2 (6 bases). CDR3 length equals 13 residues. Trimming shortened V by 3 bases and J by 7 bases, and 13 bases separated the two germline ends. The germline gives CDR1 MNHEY, CDR2 SMNVEV (reference sequence). CDR3 sequence: CASSFGGSREQYF. Written as DNA, the CDR3 is TGTGCCAGCAGTTTCGGGGGTAGTAGGGAGCAGTACTTC.